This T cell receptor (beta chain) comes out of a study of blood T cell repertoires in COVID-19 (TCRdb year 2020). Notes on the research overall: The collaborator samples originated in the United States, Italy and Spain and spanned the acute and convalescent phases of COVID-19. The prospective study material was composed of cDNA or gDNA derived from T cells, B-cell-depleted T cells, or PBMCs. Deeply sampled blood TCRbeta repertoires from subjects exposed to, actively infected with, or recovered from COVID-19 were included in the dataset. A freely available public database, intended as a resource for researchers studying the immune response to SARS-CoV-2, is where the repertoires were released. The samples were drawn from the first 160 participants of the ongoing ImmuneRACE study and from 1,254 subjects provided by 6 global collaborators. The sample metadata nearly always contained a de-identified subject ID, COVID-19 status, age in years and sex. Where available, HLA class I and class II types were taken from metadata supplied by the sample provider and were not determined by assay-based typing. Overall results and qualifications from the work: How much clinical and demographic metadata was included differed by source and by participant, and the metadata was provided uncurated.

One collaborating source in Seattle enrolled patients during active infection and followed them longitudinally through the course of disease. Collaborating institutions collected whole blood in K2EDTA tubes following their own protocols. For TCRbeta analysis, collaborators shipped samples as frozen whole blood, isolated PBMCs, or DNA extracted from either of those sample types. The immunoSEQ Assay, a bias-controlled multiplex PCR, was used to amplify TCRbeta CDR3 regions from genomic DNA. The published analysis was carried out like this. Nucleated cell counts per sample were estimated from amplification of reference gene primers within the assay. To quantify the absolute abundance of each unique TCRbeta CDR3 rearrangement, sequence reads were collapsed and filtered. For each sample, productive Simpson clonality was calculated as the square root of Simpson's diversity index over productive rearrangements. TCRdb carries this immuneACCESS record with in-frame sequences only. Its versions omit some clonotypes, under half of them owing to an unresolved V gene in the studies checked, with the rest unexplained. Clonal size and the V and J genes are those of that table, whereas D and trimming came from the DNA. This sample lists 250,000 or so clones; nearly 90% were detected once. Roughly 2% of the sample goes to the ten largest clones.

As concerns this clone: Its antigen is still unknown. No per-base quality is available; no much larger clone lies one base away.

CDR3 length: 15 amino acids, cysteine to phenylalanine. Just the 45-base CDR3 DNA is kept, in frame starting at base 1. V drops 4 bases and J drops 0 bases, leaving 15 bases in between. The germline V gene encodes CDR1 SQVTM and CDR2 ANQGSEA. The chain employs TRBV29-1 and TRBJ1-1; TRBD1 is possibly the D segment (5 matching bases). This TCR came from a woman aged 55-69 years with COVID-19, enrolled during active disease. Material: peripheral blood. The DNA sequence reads TGCAGCGTTGGGGGGGGATTGACCATGAACACTGAAGCTTTCTTT. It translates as CSVGGGLTMNTEAFF. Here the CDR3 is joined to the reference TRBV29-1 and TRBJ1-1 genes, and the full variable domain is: SAVISQKPSRDICQRGTSLTIQCQVDSQVTMMFWYRQQPGQSLTLIATANQGSEATYESGFVIDKFPISRPNLTFSTLTVSNMSPEDSSIYLCSVGGGLTMNTEAFFGQGTRLTVV.